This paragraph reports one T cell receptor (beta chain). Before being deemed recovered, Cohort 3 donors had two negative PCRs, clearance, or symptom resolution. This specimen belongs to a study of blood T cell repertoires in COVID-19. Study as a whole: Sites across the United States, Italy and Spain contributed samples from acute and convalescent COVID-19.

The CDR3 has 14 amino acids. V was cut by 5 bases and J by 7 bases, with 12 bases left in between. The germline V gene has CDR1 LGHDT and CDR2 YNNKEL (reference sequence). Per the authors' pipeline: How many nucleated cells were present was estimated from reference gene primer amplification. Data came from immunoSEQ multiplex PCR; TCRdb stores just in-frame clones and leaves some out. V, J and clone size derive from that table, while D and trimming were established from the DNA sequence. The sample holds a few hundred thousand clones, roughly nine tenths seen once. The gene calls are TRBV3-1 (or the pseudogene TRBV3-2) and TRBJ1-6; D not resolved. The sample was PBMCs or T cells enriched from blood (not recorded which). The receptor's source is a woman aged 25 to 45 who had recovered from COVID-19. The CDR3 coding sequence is TGTGCCAGCAGCAGGGAGGGTAGGAATTCACCCCTCCACTTT. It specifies CASSREGRNSPLHF.